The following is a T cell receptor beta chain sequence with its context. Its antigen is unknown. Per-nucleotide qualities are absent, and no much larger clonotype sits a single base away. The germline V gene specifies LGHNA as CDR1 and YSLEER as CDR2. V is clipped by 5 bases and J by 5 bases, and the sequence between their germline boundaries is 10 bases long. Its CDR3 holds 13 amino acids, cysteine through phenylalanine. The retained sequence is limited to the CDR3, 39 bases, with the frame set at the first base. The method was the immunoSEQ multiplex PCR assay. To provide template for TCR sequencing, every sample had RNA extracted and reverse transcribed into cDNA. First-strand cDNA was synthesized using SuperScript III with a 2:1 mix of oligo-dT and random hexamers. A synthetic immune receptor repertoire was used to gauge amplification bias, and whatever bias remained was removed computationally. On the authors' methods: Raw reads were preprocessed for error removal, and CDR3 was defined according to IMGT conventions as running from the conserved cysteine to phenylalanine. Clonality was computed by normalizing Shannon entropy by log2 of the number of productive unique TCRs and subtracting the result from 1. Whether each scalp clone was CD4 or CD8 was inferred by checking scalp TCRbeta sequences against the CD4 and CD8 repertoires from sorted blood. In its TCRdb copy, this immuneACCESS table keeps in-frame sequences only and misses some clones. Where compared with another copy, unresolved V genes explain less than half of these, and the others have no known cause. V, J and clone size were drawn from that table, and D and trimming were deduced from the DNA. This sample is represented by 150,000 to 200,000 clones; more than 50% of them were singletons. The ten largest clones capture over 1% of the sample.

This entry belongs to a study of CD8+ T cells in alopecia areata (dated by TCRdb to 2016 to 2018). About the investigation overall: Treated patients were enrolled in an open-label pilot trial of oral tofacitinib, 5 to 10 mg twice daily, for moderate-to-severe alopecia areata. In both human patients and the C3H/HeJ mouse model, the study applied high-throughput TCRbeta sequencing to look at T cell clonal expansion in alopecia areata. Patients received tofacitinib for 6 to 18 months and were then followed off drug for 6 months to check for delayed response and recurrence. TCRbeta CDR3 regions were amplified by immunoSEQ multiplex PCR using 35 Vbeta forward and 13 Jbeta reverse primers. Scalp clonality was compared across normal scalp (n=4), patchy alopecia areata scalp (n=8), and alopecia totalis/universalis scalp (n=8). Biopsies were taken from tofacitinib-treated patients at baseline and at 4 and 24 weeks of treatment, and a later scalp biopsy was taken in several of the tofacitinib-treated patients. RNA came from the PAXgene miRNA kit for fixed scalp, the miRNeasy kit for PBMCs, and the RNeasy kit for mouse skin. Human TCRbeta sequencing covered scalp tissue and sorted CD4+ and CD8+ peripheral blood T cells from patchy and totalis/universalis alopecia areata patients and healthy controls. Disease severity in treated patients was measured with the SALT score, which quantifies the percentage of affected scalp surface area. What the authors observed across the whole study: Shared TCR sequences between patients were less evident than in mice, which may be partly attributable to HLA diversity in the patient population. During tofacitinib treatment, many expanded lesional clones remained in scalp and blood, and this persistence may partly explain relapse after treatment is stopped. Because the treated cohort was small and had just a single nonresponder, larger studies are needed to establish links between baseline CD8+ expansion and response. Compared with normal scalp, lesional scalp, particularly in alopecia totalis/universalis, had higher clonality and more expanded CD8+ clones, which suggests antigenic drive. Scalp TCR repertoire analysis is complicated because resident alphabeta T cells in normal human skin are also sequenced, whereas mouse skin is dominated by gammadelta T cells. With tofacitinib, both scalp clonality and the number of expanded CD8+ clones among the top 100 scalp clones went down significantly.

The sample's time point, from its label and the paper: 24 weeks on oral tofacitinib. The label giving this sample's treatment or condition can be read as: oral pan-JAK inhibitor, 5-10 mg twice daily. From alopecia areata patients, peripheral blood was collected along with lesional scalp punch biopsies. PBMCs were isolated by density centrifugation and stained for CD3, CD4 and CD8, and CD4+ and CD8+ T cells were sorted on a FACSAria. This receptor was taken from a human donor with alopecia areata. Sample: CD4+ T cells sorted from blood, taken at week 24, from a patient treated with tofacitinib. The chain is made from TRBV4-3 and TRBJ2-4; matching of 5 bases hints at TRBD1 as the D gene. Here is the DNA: TGCGCCAGCAGCATGACAGCAGAAAACATTCAGTACTTC. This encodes CASSMTAENIQYF.